The 10 T cell receptor beta chains given below trace back to one sample, sequenced in a study of cytomegalovirus exposure and HLA in healthy donors. The PCR employed 60 Vbeta primers together with 13 Jbeta primers. The table came from immunoSEQ multiplex PCR; TCRdb's copy has only in-frame clones and leaves some out. The repertoire holds 150,000 to 190,000 clones, with approximately 84% as singletons. The sequenced sample was PBMCs. The receptor set was obtained from a young woman in good health and CMV-seronegative.

Written as DNA, the CDR3 is TGTGCCAGCAACCGCAGGGAGAACACTGAAGCTTTCTTT. Translating it yields CASNRRENTEAFF. V gene TRBV7-9 combines with J gene TRBJ1-1; D is possibly TRBD1 (5 bases). The germline V gene encodes CDR1 SEHNR and CDR2 FQNEAQ (reference sequence). V was pared by 7 bases and J by 1 base, with 10 bases between. The CDR3 runs 13 residues.

The V and J genes are TRBV7-9 and TRBJ1-1; 7 bases align to TRBD1. Germline V CDR1 and CDR2: SEHNR, FQNEAQ (reference sequence). V lost 1 base, J lost 1 base, and 15 bases stayed unmatched. The CDR3 sequence is 19 residues long. Here the CDR3 reads CASSLGRGGTALWNTEAFF. The DNA of the CDR3 is TGTGCCAGCAGCTTAGGGCGTGGAGGGACAGCCCTATGGAACACTGAAGCTTTCTTT.

V and J are TRBV4-3 and TRBJ1-6; 7 bases align to TRBD1. The length of the CDR3 is 15 residues. Per the germline V gene, CDR1 is LGHNA and CDR2 is YSLEER. V gave up 1 base and J gave up 8 bases; unmatched junction bases: 5. CDR3 in amino acids: CASSQGGTEYSPLHF. The CDR3 DNA reads as TGCGCCAGCAGCCAAGGAGGGACAGAGTATTCACCCCTCCACTTT.

The chain joins TRBV9 to TRBJ2-1; 14 positions match TRBD2. The CDR3 is 15 residues long. V was pared by 6 bases and J by 8 bases, with 7 bases of the junction left unmatched. Germline CDR1 is SGDLS and CDR2 is YYNGEE. CDR3 nucleotides: TGTGCCAGCAATTTGGGGACTAGCGGGAGTTATGAGCAGTTCTTC. Protein product: CASNLGTSGSYEQFF. Filled out from reference TRBV9 and TRBJ2-1, the complete variable domain reads DSGVTQTPKHLITATGQRVTLRCSPRSGDLSVYWYQQSLDQGLQFLIQYYNGEERAKGNILERFSAQQFPDLHSELNLSSLELGDSALYFCASNLGTSGSYEQFFGPGTRLTVL.

This chain links TRBV4-3 with TRBJ2-7, with 8 bases fitting TRBD2. The CDR3 spans 14 residues. Germline CDR1 reads LGHNA; CDR2 reads YSLEER. The J segment lost 2 bases and the V segment lost 5 bases, leaving 5 bases of the junction unmatched. CDR3 DNA sequence: TGCGCCAGCAGCAGCACGGGAGGGACCTACGAGCAGTACTTC. Translating it yields CASSSTGGTYEQYF.

The chain carries TRBV10-3 and TRBJ1-2; possibly TRBD1 for D (5 bases). V lost 4 bases, J lost 8 bases, and 20 bases lay in between. Germline loops: CDR1 ENHRY, CDR2 SYGVKD. The CDR3 runs to 15 residues. CDR3 bases: TGTGCCATCAGTGTGATTCGGGGCGGGAAGGAGGGCTACACCTTC. Its translation: CAISVIRGGKEGYTF.

This chain uses TRBV6-5 with TRBJ1-5; TRBD1 agrees at 7 bases. The CDR3 covers 14 residues. CDR1 is MNHEY, CDR2 SVGAGI, per germline. V shed 6 bases, J shed 2 bases, and the junction held 4 bases outside the gene matches. The CDR3 loop reads CASRGDRGNQPQHF. Written as DNA, the CDR3 is TGTGCCAGCAGGGGCGACAGGGGCAATCAGCCCCAGCATTTT.

This clone was picked up one time. The rearrangement uses TRBV6-4 and TRBJ2-2; TRBD1 matches at 7 bases. Unmatched junction bases numbered 0, after V lost 2 bases and J lost 0 bases. The CDR3 is 15 amino acids. The germline gives CDR1 MRHNA, CDR2 SNTAGT. CDR3 in DNA: TGTGCCAGCAGTGACCAGGGGGCGAACACCGGGGAGCTGTTTTTT. It codes for CASSDQGANTGELFF.

The rearrangement joins TRBV6-6 to TRBJ2-7; the match to TRBD1 covers 10 bases. V trimming: 10 bases; J trimming: 9 bases; junction bases outside the gene matches: 18. There are 15 residues in the CDR3. Looked up from germline, CDR1 is MNHNY and CDR2 is SVGAGI (reference sequence). The CDR3, as DNA: TGTGCCACCAACAATCCCCGGGACAGGGGTGGGGCGCAGTACTTC. Amino acids: CATNNPRDRGGAQYF.

V usage is TRBV25-1 and J usage is TRBJ1-3, with unresolved D. V lost 4 bases, J lost 9 bases, and 7 bases lay in between. The germline CDR1 and CDR2 sequences are MGHDK and SYGVNS. The CDR3 extends over 11 amino acids. DNA of the CDR3: TGTGCCAGCAGTGCTGGAGTCACCATATATTTT. It codes for CASSAGVTIYF.